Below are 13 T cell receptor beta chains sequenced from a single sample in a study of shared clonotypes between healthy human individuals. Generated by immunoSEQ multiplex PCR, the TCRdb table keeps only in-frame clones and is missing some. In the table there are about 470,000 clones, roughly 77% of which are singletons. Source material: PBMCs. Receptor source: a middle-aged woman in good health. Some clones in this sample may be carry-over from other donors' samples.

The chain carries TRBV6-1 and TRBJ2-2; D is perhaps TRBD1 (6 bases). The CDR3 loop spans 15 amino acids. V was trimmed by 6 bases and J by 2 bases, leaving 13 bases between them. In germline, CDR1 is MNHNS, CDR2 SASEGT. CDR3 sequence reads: CASRVGQYNTGELFF. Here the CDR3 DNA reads TGTGCCAGCAGGGTTGGACAGTACAACACCGGGGAGCTGTTTTTT.

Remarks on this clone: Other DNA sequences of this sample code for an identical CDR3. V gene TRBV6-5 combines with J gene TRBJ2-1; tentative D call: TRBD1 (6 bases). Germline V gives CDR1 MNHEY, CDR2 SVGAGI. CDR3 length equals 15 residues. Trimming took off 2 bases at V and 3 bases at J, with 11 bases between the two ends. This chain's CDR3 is CASSYGGHSYNEQFF. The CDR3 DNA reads TGTGCCAGCAGTTACGGGGGACACAGCTACAATGAGCAGTTCTTC.

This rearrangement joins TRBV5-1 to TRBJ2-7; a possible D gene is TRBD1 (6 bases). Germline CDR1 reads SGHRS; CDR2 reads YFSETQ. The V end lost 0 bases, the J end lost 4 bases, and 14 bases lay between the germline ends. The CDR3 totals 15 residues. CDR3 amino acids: CASSLGLGQRYEQYF. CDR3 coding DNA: TGCGCCAGCAGCTTGGGATTGGGACAACGATACGAGCAGTACTTC.

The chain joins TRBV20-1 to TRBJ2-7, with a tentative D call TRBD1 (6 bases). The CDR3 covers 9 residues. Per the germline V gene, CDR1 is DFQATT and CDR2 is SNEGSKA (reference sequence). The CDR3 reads CSAGDEQYF. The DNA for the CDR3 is TGCAGCGCAGGGGACGAGCAGTACTTC.

The CDR3 bases are TGTGCCTGGAGTGTCTCAGGGTCTGGGGCCAACGTCCTGACTTTC. The encoded protein is CAWSVSGSGANVLTF. The chain has TRBV30 and TRBJ2-6, with TRBD1 as a possible D gene (5 bases). The CDR3 has 15 amino acids. Germline assignment: CDR1 GTSNPN and CDR2 SVGIG (reference sequence). V lost 0 bases and J 1 base, leaving 7 bases between the germline ends. Complete variable domain (other parts from reference TRBV30 and TRBJ2-6): SQTIHQWPATLVQPVGSPLSLECTVEGTSNPNLYWYRQAAGRGLQLLFYSVGIGQISSEVPQNLSASRPQDRQFILSSKKLLLSDSGFYLCAWSVSGSGANVLTFGAGSRLTVL.

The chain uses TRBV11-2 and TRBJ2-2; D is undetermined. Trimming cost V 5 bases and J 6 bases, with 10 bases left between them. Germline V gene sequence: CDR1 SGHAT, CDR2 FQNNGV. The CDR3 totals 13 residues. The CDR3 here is CASSLLVAGELFF. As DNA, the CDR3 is TGTGCCAGCAGCCTTTTGGTAGCCGGGGAGCTGTTTTTT.

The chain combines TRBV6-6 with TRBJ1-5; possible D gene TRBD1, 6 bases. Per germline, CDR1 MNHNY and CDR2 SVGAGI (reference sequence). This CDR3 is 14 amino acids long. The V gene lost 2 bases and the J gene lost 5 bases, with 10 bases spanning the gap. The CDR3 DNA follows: TGTGCCAGCAGTTACGCAGGGGAGGATCAGCCCCAGCATTTT. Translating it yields CASSYAGEDQPQHF.

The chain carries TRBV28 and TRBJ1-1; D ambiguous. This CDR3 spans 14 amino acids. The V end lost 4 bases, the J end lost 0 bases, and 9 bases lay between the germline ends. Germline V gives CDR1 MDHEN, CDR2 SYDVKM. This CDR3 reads CASSSPFVNTEAFF. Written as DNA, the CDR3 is TGTGCCAGCAGTTCTCCCTTCGTGAACACTGAAGCTTTCTTT.

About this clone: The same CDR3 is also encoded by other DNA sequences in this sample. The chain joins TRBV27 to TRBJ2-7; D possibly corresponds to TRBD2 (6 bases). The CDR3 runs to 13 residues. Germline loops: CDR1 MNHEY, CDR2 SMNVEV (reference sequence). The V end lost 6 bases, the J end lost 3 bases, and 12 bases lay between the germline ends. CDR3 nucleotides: TGTGCCAGCAGCCTTGTGGGGGGCTACGAGCAGTACTTC. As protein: CASSLVGGYEQYF.

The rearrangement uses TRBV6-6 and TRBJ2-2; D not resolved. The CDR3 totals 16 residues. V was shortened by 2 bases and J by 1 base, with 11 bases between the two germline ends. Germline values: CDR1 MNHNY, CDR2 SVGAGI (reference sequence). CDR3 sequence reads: CASSYANPQNTGELFF. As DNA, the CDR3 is TGTGCCAGCAGTTACGCCAACCCCCAGAACACCGGGGAGCTGTTTTTT.

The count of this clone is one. CDR3 bases: TGTGCCAGCAGCCTTACAGGGACCCTTAGCAATCAGCCCCAGCATTTT. It codes for CASSLTGTLSNQPQHF. The V gene is TRBV7-2, the J gene TRBJ1-5, with D tentatively TRBD1 (6 bases). Trimming pared 5 bases from V and 0 bases from J, leaving 14 bases between. Germline V gene sequence: CDR1 SGHTA, CDR2 FQGNSA. CDR3 length: 16 residues.

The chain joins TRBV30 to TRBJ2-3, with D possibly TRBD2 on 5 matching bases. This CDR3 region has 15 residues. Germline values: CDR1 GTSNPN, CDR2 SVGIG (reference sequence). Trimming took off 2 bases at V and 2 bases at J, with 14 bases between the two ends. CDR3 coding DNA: TGTGCCTGGAGTTGGGGAGAAGCGTTCACAGATACGCAGTATTTT. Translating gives CAWSWGEAFTDTQYF.

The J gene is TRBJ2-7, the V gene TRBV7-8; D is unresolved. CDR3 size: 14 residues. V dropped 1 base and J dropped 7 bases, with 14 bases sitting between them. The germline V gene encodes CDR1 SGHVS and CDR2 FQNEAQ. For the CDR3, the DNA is TGTGCCAGCAGCTTAGGTCGGAGAGGTGATGAGCAGTACTTC. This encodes CASSLGRRGDEQYF.